Each of the 29 T cell receptor beta chains below was sequenced from the same sample in a study of blood T cell repertoires in COVID-19. Clones were read by immunoSEQ multiplex PCR, and TCRdb kept only the in-frame ones, dropping some. This sample carries roughly 300,000 clones, roughly 80% of them seen once, and the ten largest clones take 8% to 10%. The sequenced material came from peripheral blood. The receptor set was obtained from a woman aged 45-65 years who had recovered from COVID-19.

The rearrangement uses TRBV7-9 and TRBJ2-5; tentatively, D is TRBD2 (5 bases). With 1 base removed from V and 1 base from J, the gap between germline ends came to 7 bases. Looked up from germline, CDR1 is SEHNR and CDR2 is FQNEAQ (reference sequence). CDR3 length equals 14 residues. CDR3 coding DNA: TGTGCCAGCAGCTTAGGGGCGGGCCAAGAGACCCAGTACTTC. Translation gives CASSLGAGQETQYF.

The rearrangement links TRBV27 to TRBJ2-7, with TRBD2 identical over 14 bases. V trimming: 3 bases; J trimming: 5 bases; junction bases outside the gene matches: 9. CDR1 MNHEY and CDR2 SMNVEV come from the germline V gene (reference sequence). This CDR3 is built from 17 residues. CDR3 coding DNA: TGTGCCAGCAGTTTGGGACTAGCGGGGGATTTTAGGAACGAGCAGTACTTC. Amino acids: CASSLGLAGDFRNEQYF.

The gene calls are TRBV10-3 and TRBJ1-4; 9 bases align to TRBD1. The germline V gene encodes CDR1 ENHRY and CDR2 SYGVKD. The CDR3 spans 20 residues. The ends lost 0 bases at V and 5 bases at J; junction bases unmatched: 16. In DNA, the CDR3 is TGTGCCATCAGTGAGTCGGACAGGGGATCCCCGCTCACCAGGAATGAAAAACTGTTTTTT. It encodes CAISESDRGSPLTRNEKLFF.

The chain joins TRBV9 to TRBJ2-7, with 10 bases identical to TRBD1. Germline CDR1 and CDR2: SGDLS and YYNGEE. V dropped 3 bases and J dropped 2; count of bases not matched to a gene: 11. This CDR3 spans 17 amino acids. Here the CDR3 reads CASSERQGALTTYEQYF. The CDR3, as DNA: TGTGCCAGCAGCGAGCGACAGGGGGCTCTTACCACCTACGAGCAGTACTTC.

The chain joins TRBV28 to TRBJ2-3, with D possibly matching TRBD2 (6 bases). The CDR3 has 15 residues. Trimming shortened V by 5 bases and J by 0 bases, and 12 bases separated the two germline ends. CDR1 and CDR2 (germline): MDHEN, SYDVKM. DNA for the CDR3: TGTGCCAGCAGTGCCGGAGGGTCTAGCACAGATACGCAGTATTTT. This gives the protein CASSAGGSSTDTQYF.

The chain is built from TRBV28 and TRBJ1-1; 8 bases are a match to TRBD1. The CDR3 runs to 15 residues. After removal of 7 bases from V and 1 base from J, the junction contained 8 bases not matched to a gene. The V gene's germline CDR1 is MDHEN and CDR2 SYDVKM. CDR3 sequence reads: CASNLGDRQNTEAFF. CDR3 in DNA: TGTGCCAGCAACCTTGGGGACAGGCAGAACACTGAAGCTTTCTTT.

This clone was recorded many times. The chain combines TRBV16 with TRBJ1-1; D is undetermined. V lost 2 bases, J lost 4 bases, and 14 bases lay in between. The length of the CDR3 is 15 residues. CDR1 and CDR2 from the germline V gene are KGHSY and FQNENV. The CDR3 sequence is CASSQTRVSGTEAFF. The CDR3 nucleotides are TGTGCCAGCAGCCAAACCCGGGTTTCGGGCACTGAAGCTTTCTTT.

V is TRBV13 and J is TRBJ1-2; D is ambiguous. This CDR3 has 14 amino acids. V was pared by 0 bases and J by 2 bases, with 7 bases between. Germline loops: CDR1 PRHDT, CDR2 FYEKMQ (reference sequence). CDR3 region: CASSLGTGNYGYTF. CDR3 nucleotide sequence: TGTGCCAGCAGCTTAGGGACGGGAAACTATGGCTACACCTTC.

The chain is built from TRBV18 and TRBJ1-2; D perhaps matches TRBD1 (6 bases). V shed 3 bases and J shed 4 bases, with 18 bases lying between them. The CDR3 runs 16 residues. CDR1 and CDR2 from the germline V gene are KGHSH and LQKENI. The CDR3 reads CASSPTQGETTYGYTF. The DNA for the CDR3 is TGTGCCAGCTCACCGACACAGGGAGAGACTACCTATGGCTACACCTTC.

This clone appeared once. The chain couples TRBV11-2 to TRBJ1-4; no clear D. With 1 base removed from V and 3 bases from J, the gap between germline ends came to 9 bases. The CDR3 sequence is 15 residues long. Per germline, CDR1 SGHAT and CDR2 FQNNGV. This CDR3 reads CASSLVFRSNEKLFF. The CDR3 coding sequence is TGTGCCAGCAGCTTAGTGTTCAGGTCTAATGAAAAACTGTTTTTT.

V gene TRBV6-5 combines with J gene TRBJ1-3; D unresolved. The germline V gene encodes CDR1 MNHEY and CDR2 SVGAGI. The CDR3 contains 16 residues. V lost 2 bases to trimming and J lost 1 base, with 12 bases between them. The CDR3 DNA is TGTGCCAGCAGTTACGGCGGGCCAGGATCTGGAAACACCATATATTTT. Protein: CASSYGGPGSGNTIYF.

In DNA, the CDR3 is TGTGCCAGCACCGTTGGAGGGAGGGACACTGAAGCTTTCTTT. Its translation: CASTVGGRDTEAFF. The chain uses TRBV9 and TRBJ1-1; D ambiguous. Trimming left V 6 bases short and J 3 bases short, with 15 bases between. CDR1 SGDLS and CDR2 YYNGEE come from the germline V gene. The length of the CDR3 is 14 residues.

This clone was counted once. The V gene is TRBV5-1, the J gene TRBJ2-3, with TRBD2 identical over 11 bases. The germline V gene encodes CDR1 SGHRS and CDR2 YFSETQ. The trim removed 4 bases at V and 6 bases at J, leaving 19 bases unmatched. There are 19 residues in the CDR3. CDR3 nucleotides: TGCGCCAGCAGCCGGGATTCCGGGATCTGGGCTAGCGGGGGGGATACGCAGTATTTT. This gives the protein CASSRDSGIWASGGDTQYF. Full variable domain (remainder filled in from reference TRBV5-1 and TRBJ2-3): KAGVTQTPRYLIKTRGQQVTLSCSPISGHRSVSWYQQTPGQGLQFLFEYFSETQRNKGNFPGRFSGRQFSNSRSEMNVSTLELGDSALYLCASSRDSGIWASGGDTQYFGPGTRLTVL.

This clone has only one observation. This chain uses TRBV18 with TRBJ1-4; D unresolved. Per germline, CDR1 KGHSH and CDR2 LQKENI. The V gene lost 4 bases and the J gene lost 2 bases, with 29 bases spanning the gap. The CDR3 is 21 residues long. The CDR3 protein is CASSLSRPMGGGGTTNEKLFF. The CDR3 DNA reads as TGTGCCAGCTCACTCTCGCGGCCCATGGGCGGCGGAGGTACGACTAATGAAAAACTGTTTTTT.

The chain has TRBV6-1 and TRBJ2-3, with 11 bases aligning to TRBD2. This CDR3 contains 17 residues. Germline V lookup: CDR1 MNHNS, CDR2 SASEGT. V trimming: 2 bases; J trimming: 3 bases; junction bases outside the gene matches: 7. CDR3 sequence: CASSEIPPSGGTDTQYF. Here the CDR3 DNA reads TGTGCCAGCAGTGAAATCCCCCCTAGCGGGGGGACAGATACGCAGTATTTT.

The V call is TRBV28, the J call TRBJ2-1, with unresolved D. The V end lost 3 bases, the J end lost 8 bases, and 14 bases lay between the germline ends. Germline assignment: CDR1 MDHEN and CDR2 SYDVKM. The length of the CDR3 is 14 residues. CDR3: CASSLAGLNDEQFF. CDR3 DNA: TGTGCCAGCAGTTTGGCCGGGTTAAACGATGAGCAGTTCTTC.

The chain is built from TRBV11-3 and TRBJ1-1; unclear D gene. V was clipped by 7 bases and J by 0 bases, with 9 bases between them. Germline CDR1 is SGHNT and CDR2 is YENEEA. The CDR3 consists of 13 residues. The CDR3 DNA sequence: TGTGCCAGCACCTCCGGAGTGAACACTGAAGCTTTCTTT. It specifies CASTSGVNTEAFF.

The rearrangement uses TRBV4-1 and TRBJ2-5, with 11 bases fitting TRBD2. The germline gives CDR1 MGHRA, CDR2 YSYEKL. CDR3 length: 17 residues. V lost 5 bases and J lost 3; bases outside the gene matches: 11. The CDR3 region is CASSNLGASGGKETQYF. Written as DNA, the CDR3 is TGCGCCAGCAGCAACCTGGGGGCTAGCGGGGGGAAAGAGACCCAGTACTTC.

This chain joins TRBV19 and TRBJ2-7, with 8 positions matching TRBD2. The CDR3 contains 13 residues. The germline V gene has CDR1 LNHDA and CDR2 SQIVND (reference sequence). V was pared by 8 bases and J by 4 bases, with 7 bases of the junction left unmatched. The CDR3 region is CASAGLAGYEQYF. The CDR3 region has the DNA TGTGCCAGTGCGGGTCTAGCGGGTTACGAGCAGTACTTC.

The gene calls are TRBV30 and TRBJ2-1; 7 bases map to TRBD2. The germline V gene has CDR1 GTSNPN and CDR2 SVGIG (reference sequence). The length of the CDR3 is 12 residues. V was pared by 8 bases and J by 3 bases, with 4 bases of the junction left unmatched. The CDR3 DNA sequence: TGTGCCCGAGGACTAGACTACAATGAGCAGTTCTTC. Translated, it gives CARGLDYNEQFF.

The genes are TRBV18 and TRBJ2-1; 9 bases are shared with TRBD1. With V trimmed by 5 bases and J by 5 bases, 7 bases remained unmatched. Per the germline V gene, CDR1 is KGHSH and CDR2 is LQKENI. The CDR3 runs to 15 residues. CDR3 coding DNA: TGTGCCAGCTCAACAGGACAGGGGCGAAACAATGAGCAGTTCTTC. Its protein is CASSTGQGRNNEQFF.

The chain couples TRBV27 to TRBJ2-7; TRBD2 aligns across 9 bases. In germline, CDR1 is MNHEY, CDR2 SMNVEV (reference sequence). Unmatched junction bases numbered 8, after V lost 5 bases and J lost 3 bases. The CDR3 extends over 15 amino acids. Here the CDR3 reads CASSPGTSFYYEQYF. The CDR3, as DNA: TGTGCCAGCAGTCCCGGGACTAGCTTTTACTACGAGCAGTACTTC.

This chain uses TRBV6-2 or TRBV6-3 with TRBJ1-6; weak D call: TRBD1 (5 bases). V gave up 4 bases and J gave up 8 bases, with 15 bases separating them. Looked up from germline, CDR1 is MNHEY and CDR2 is SVGEGT. CDR3 length equals 15 residues. CDR3 amino acids: CASSFPGFEDSPLHF. DNA for the CDR3: TGTGCCAGCAGTTTTCCAGGGTTTGAGGATTCACCCCTCCACTTT.

The chain combines TRBV11-3 with TRBJ2-1, with TRBD2 matching over 7 bases. The length of the CDR3 is 16 residues. Germline V gene sequence: CDR1 SGHNT, CDR2 YENEEA. J was trimmed by 1 base and V by 5 bases; bases with no gene match: 8. This chain's CDR3 is CASSAGASGSYNEQFF. CDR3 coding DNA: TGTGCCAGCAGCGCCGGGGCTAGCGGATCCTACAATGAGCAGTTCTTC.

This clone came up a few times. The rearrangement links TRBV7-6 to TRBJ2-1; TRBD2 is a possible D gene (6 bases). Trimming took off 5 bases at V and 1 base at J, with 18 bases between the two ends. The CDR3 is 17 residues long. Germline assignment: CDR1 SGHVS and CDR2 FNYEAQ. The CDR3 bases are TGTGCCAGCAGCGTAAAGGGCGGGACGGGGTCCTACAATGAGCAGTTCTTC. This gives the protein CASSVKGGTGSYNEQFF.

This chain links TRBV7-3 with TRBJ2-7; tentative D call: TRBD1 (6 bases). V gave up 5 bases and J gave up 6 bases, with 11 bases separating them. Germline-derived CDR1 and CDR2 are SGHTA and FQGTGA. The CDR3 has 12 residues. Here the CDR3 DNA reads TGTGCCAGCAGCCAAGGGGGTCCCGAGCAGTACTTC. It yields the protein CASSQGGPEQYF.

This chain joins TRBV4-2 and TRBJ1-6, with a possible D match to TRBD1 (5 bases). Looked up from germline, CDR1 is LGHNA and CDR2 is YNFKEQ. CDR3 length: 15 residues. Trimming took off 0 bases at V and 14 bases at J, with 17 bases between the two ends. Written as DNA, the CDR3 is TGTGCCAGCAGCCAAGATAGGGGAAAGTGGGTATCCCTCCACTTT. Its translation: CASSQDRGKWVSLHF.

The rearrangement joins TRBV7-9 to TRBJ1-1; no clear D. The CDR3 runs to 13 residues. Germline CDR1 and CDR2: SEHNR and FQNEAQ (reference sequence). V was trimmed by 1 base and J by 7 bases, leaving 10 bases between them. CDR3 DNA sequence: TGTGCCAGCAGCTTAGGGTCAGAAATTGAAGCTTTCTTT. Protein product: CASSLGSEIEAFF.

The chain has TRBV6-2 or TRBV6-3 and TRBJ2-7; TRBD2 aligns across 14 bases. The CDR3 runs to 17 residues. With V trimmed by 5 bases and J by 4 bases, 10 bases remained unmatched. CDR1 and CDR2 from the germline V gene are MNHEY and SVGEGT. The CDR3 bases are TGTGCCAGCAGTCCGGGACTAGCGGGGGATCGGCCTTACGAGCAGTACTTC. This translates into CASSPGLAGDRPYEQYF.